The next 32 T cell receptor beta chains were all read from a single sample in a study of human T cells and chemical hapten exposure (dated by TCRdb to the early 2020s). Receptor amplification or capture employed RACE. Sequencing was performed on a NextSeq 500. The public reads were reanalyzed by TCRdb: fastp trimming at Q25, MiXCR alignment, in-frame beta chains only. Each record represents a unique CDR3 protein, reported with the most common genes and DNA among its rows. The sample data list just under 350,000 distinct CDR3 sequences, and around 7% of these were observed just once. Of the sample, around 8.2% falls within the top ten clones. The time point label on this specimen signifies: patch test 1, 2 weeks after DPC sensitization. In the paper's terms, the treatment or condition label means: therapeutic diphenylcyclopropenone sensitization with weekly scalp DPC. This specimen consisted of whole blood, obtained in connection with sensitization to the hapten diphenylcyclopropenone (DPC). The receptors shown here come from a woman aged 18-29 years with alopecia areata. Some clones in this sample may be carry-over from other donors' samples.

V and J are TRBV7-2 and TRBJ2-6; tentatively, D is TRBD1 (6 bases). Germline CDR1 SGHTA, CDR2 FQGNSA. V gave up 1 base and J gave up 2 bases, with 9 bases separating them. The CDR3 covers 16 residues. The CDR3 spells CASSLVPGAGANVLTF. The CDR3 coding sequence is TGTGCCAGCAGCTTAGTCCCAGGGGCTGGGGCCAACGTCCTGACTTTC.

This sequence joins TRBV20-1 and TRBJ1-5; the D gene is possibly TRBD1 (5 bases). CDR1 and CDR2 (germline): DFQATT, SNEGSKA (reference sequence). Trimming removed 3 bases at V and 2 bases at J, with 11 bases between. The CDR3 spans 14 residues. CDR3 amino acids: CSASQGVGNQPQHF. The CDR3, as DNA: TGCAGTGCTAGTCAAGGGGTCGGCAATCAGCCCCAGCATTTT.

The chain uses TRBV6-6 and TRBJ1-2; 9 nucleotides line up with TRBD1. J gave up 4 bases and V 6 bases, and 6 bases lay outside the gene matches. Per germline, CDR1 MNHNY and CDR2 SVGAGI (reference sequence). CDR3 length equals 14 residues. DNA for the CDR3: TGTGCCAGCAGCTCAGGACAGGGGAGCTATGGCTACACCTTC. As protein: CASSSGQGSYGYTF.

This clonotype was seen many times. J is TRBJ2-1 and V is TRBV6-5; D could derive from TRBD1 or TRBD2 (5 bases each). V lost 7 bases and J lost 2, with 15 bases in between. Germline CDR1 reads MNHEY; CDR2 reads SVGAGI. This CDR3 comprises 15 residues. The chain's CDR3 is CASIAPGRAYNEQFF. The DNA for the CDR3 is TGTGCCAGCATAGCGCCGGGCAGGGCCTACAATGAGCAGTTCTTC.

In its sample, this clonotype was seen a few times. The genes are TRBV24-1 and TRBJ2-2; D gene unclear. Germline assignment: CDR1 KGHDR and CDR2 SFDVKD. Deletions cut 3 bases from V and 7 bases from J, with 8 bases between. This CDR3 is built from 13 residues. For the CDR3, the DNA is TGTGCCACCAGTGATCCCCTTGTCGGGGAGCTGTTTTTT. Protein: CATSDPLVGELFF.

This clonotype has at least ten counts. The chain joins TRBV2 to TRBJ2-1; 11 positions match TRBD1. Germline values: CDR1 SNHLY, CDR2 FYNNEI. CDR3 length: 16 amino acids. After removal of 10 bases from V and 5 bases from J, the junction contained 13 bases not matched to a gene. CDR3 sequence: CATPNTGTGGNNEQFF. The CDR3 DNA sequence: TGTGCCACCCCGAACACCGGGACAGGGGGTAACAATGAGCAGTTCTTC.

In DNA form, the CDR3 reads TGTGCCAGCACTCTAACGGGGGAATCCGCCTACGAGCAGTACTTC. It specifies CASTLTGESAYEQYF. This sequence joins TRBV6-1 and TRBJ2-7; a possible D gene is TRBD2 (6 bases). The V gene's germline CDR1 is MNHNS and CDR2 SASEGT. The CDR3 contains 15 residues. The V gene lost 7 bases and the J gene lost 2 bases, with 18 bases spanning the gap.

The V call is TRBV4-1, the J call TRBJ1-2; no clear D gene. CDR3 size: 15 residues. The V and J ends lost 0 bases and 2 bases respectively, with 10 bases between them. Per germline, CDR1 MGHRA and CDR2 YSYEKL. CDR3 sequence: CASSQEARQNYGYTF. The CDR3 DNA is TGCGCCAGCAGCCAAGAGGCCAGGCAGAACTATGGCTACACCTTC.

V and J are TRBV5-4 and TRBJ1-1; D is possibly TRBD1 (5 bases). Germline V gives CDR1 SGHNT, CDR2 YYREEE (reference sequence). Trimming removed 1 base at V and 4 bases at J, with 11 bases between. The CDR3 extends over 14 amino acids. The CDR3: CASSLWGVGTEAFF. CDR3 DNA: TGTGCCAGCAGCTTGTGGGGGGTCGGCACTGAAGCTTTCTTT. Complete variable domain (other parts from reference TRBV5-4 and TRBJ1-1): ETGVTQSPTHLIKTRGQQVTLRCSSQSGHNTVSWYQQALGQGPQFIFQYYREEENGRGNFPPRFSGLQFPNYSSELNVNALELDDSALYLCASSLWGVGTEAFFGQGTRLTVV.

This chain joins TRBV6-2 or TRBV6-3 and TRBJ1-1; 10 bases align to TRBD1. CDR1 MNHEY and CDR2 SVGEGT come from the germline V gene. V was clipped by 2 bases and J by 5 bases; unmatched bases: 11. The CDR3 contains 17 residues. The CDR3 spells CASSYPPGTGVITEAFF. The CDR3 DNA reads TGTGCCAGCAGTTACCCGCCCGGGACAGGGGTAATTACTGAAGCTTTCTTT.

This chain links TRBV20-1 with TRBJ2-5; TRBD2 is a possible D gene (6 bases). The CDR3 sequence is 13 residues long. Trimming removed 0 bases from V and 5 bases from J, with 10 bases in between. Germline V gene lookup returns CDR1 DFQATT and CDR2 SNEGSKA (reference sequence). CDR3 DNA sequence: TGCAGTGCTAGAGATTCCCTAGCGGAGACCCAGTACTTC. Its protein is CSARDSLAETQYF.

This chain joins TRBV6-5 and TRBJ1-2; D remains ambiguous. The germline V and J ends were trimmed by 6 bases and 6 bases, with 11 bases remaining between them. Germline V gene data show CDR1 as MNHEY and CDR2 as SVGAGI. This CDR3 has 12 amino acids. Here the CDR3 reads CASRAFPDGYTF. CDR3 in DNA: TGTGCCAGCAGGGCCTTCCCCGATGGCTACACCTTC.

This clonotype was recorded at least ten times. The V gene is TRBV5-1, the J gene TRBJ1-2, with 11 positions matching TRBD1. The CDR3 contains 16 residues. V was clipped by 3 bases and J by 8 bases; unmatched bases: 12. Germline CDR1 and CDR2: SGHRS and YFSETQ. The CDR3: CASSYRTGGISDGYTF. In nucleotides, the CDR3 is TGCGCCAGCAGCTATAGGACAGGGGGCATCTCTGACGGCTACACCTTC.

This clonotype has a handful of counts. V is TRBV13 and J is TRBJ2-7; 9 nucleotides align to TRBD2. Looked up from germline, CDR1 is PRHDT and CDR2 is FYEKMQ (reference sequence). This CDR3 is 15 amino acids long. V lost 5 bases and J lost 5; bases outside the gene matches: 10. The CDR3 sequence is CASSPPGLASHEQYF. CDR3 bases: TGTGCCAGCAGCCCCCCGGGACTAGCTAGCCACGAGCAGTACTTC.

This clonotype was seen a single time. With a much larger clone just one base away, this may be a read error. V is TRBV5-1 and J is TRBJ2-7; D possibly corresponds to TRBD1 (5 bases). CDR1 is SGHRS and CDR2 is YFSETQ in the germline V gene. This CDR3 has 13 amino acids. The CDR3 reads CASSARQSGEPYF. CDR3 DNA sequence: TGCGCCAGCAGCGCCAGACAGTCGGGTGAGCCGTACTTC.

The CDR3 reads CAIREPKQGVLPPSPYNGYTF. CDR3 in DNA: TGTGCCATCAGGGAACCTAAACAGGGGGTACTTCCACCATCCCCCTATAACGGCTACACCTTC. The chain joins TRBV10-3 to TRBJ1-2; 8 bases align to TRBD1. Germline CDR1 ENHRY, CDR2 SYGVKD. J gave up 8 bases and V 6 bases, and 32 bases lay outside the gene matches. The length of the CDR3 is 21 residues.

Many counts were recorded for this clonotype. J is TRBJ2-5 and V is TRBV7-2; the D gene is possibly TRBD2 (6 bases). Trimming stripped 1 base from V and 1 base from J, with 16 bases between. This CDR3 has 17 amino acids. CDR1 is SGHTA and CDR2 is FQGNSA in the germline V gene. The CDR3 bases are TGTGCCAGCAGCTTAGTGCGGGGCTCACTCCCCCAAGAGACCCAGTACTTC. It yields the protein CASSLVRGSLPQETQYF.

In regard to this clonotype: A read error may explain this, as a much larger clone is one base away. V gene TRBV7-9 combines with J gene TRBJ1-5, with D unclear. Germline CDR1 and CDR2: SEHNR and FQNEAQ (reference sequence). This CDR3 is built from 13 residues. CDR3 sequence (DNA): TGTGCCAGCAGCTTTTACGGCAATCGGCCCCAGCATTTT. Its protein is CASSFYGNRPQHF.

This clonotype was counted between two and nine times. J is TRBJ2-5 and V is TRBV5-6; 8 bases map to TRBD1. CDR3 length: 14 amino acids. Trimming took 4 bases from V and 3 from J; bases not matched to a gene: 5. Germline V CDR1 and CDR2: SGHDT, YYEEEE. This CDR3 is CASSQGAREETQYF. As DNA, the CDR3 is TGTGCCAGCAGCCAGGGGGCAAGGGAAGAGACCCAGTACTTC.

The genes are TRBV24-1 and TRBJ2-3, with TRBD1 matching 9 bases. J lost 1 base, V lost 7 bases, and 5 bases had no gene match. CDR1 KGHDR and CDR2 SFDVKD come from the germline V gene. The CDR3 covers 15 residues. Here the CDR3 DNA reads TGTGCCACCAGCACAGGGGGCGCTGGCACAGATACGCAGTATTTT. It is translated as CATSTGGAGTDTQYF.

This clonotype was detected only a few times. This chain joins TRBV29-1 and TRBJ2-5; D is perhaps TRBD1 or TRBD2 (6 bases each). Germline V gives CDR1 SQVTM, CDR2 ANQGSEA. The CDR3 consists of 13 residues. The V end was cut by 5 bases, the J end by 1 base, with 11 bases between. The CDR3 DNA reads as TGCAGCGTTTCCCCGGGGGCCCAAGAGACCCAGTACTTC. Translation gives CSVSPGAQETQYF.

This rearrangement joins TRBV7-2 to TRBJ2-7; D perhaps matches TRBD1 (5 bases). V was trimmed by 5 bases and J by 3 bases, leaving 14 bases between them. CDR1 and CDR2 (germline): SGHTA, FQGNSA. The CDR3 runs 14 residues. For the CDR3, the DNA is TGTGCCAGCAGCCCAAAGACAGAGAGCTACGAGCAGTACTTC. Translation gives CASSPKTESYEQYF.

This chain uses TRBV20-1 with TRBJ1-5, with D perhaps matching TRBD1 (6 bases). V was pared by 5 bases and J by 2 bases, with 16 bases between. In germline, CDR1 is DFQATT, CDR2 SNEGSKA (reference sequence). The CDR3 is 15 residues long. The CDR3 loop is CSAFTGPEGNQPQHF. As DNA, the CDR3 is TGCAGTGCTTTTACAGGGCCGGAAGGCAATCAGCCCCAGCATTTT.

The chain combines TRBV2 with TRBJ2-2; no reliable D call. V lost 2 bases, J lost 6 bases, and 10 bases lay in between. The CDR3 extends over 14 amino acids. Looked up from germline, CDR1 is SNHLY and CDR2 is FYNNEI. CDR3 amino acids: CASSEMAWAGELFF. The CDR3 DNA follows: TGTGCCAGCAGTGAAATGGCGTGGGCCGGGGAGCTGTTTTTT.

V and J are TRBV4-1 and TRBJ1-2; the match to TRBD1 covers 8 bases. This CDR3 spans 16 amino acids. The V gene end was trimmed by 5 bases and the J gene end by 5 bases; junction bases not matched to a gene: 13. Germline loops: CDR1 MGHRA, CDR2 YSYEKL. CDR3 bases: TGCGCCAGCAGCTACCCCTCAGGACAGGGAAGGTATGGCTACACCTTC. Its protein product is CASSYPSGQGRYGYTF.

This clonotype was seen only a few times. The CDR3: CASSKANTEAFF. CDR3 sequence (DNA): TGTGCCAGCAGCAAAGCGAACACTGAAGCTTTCTTT. The V and J genes are TRBV9 and TRBJ1-1; D not certain. V lost 4 bases and J lost 1, with 5 bases in between. Germline assignment: CDR1 SGDLS and CDR2 YYNGEE. CDR3 length: 12 residues.

The chain links TRBV6-2 or TRBV6-3 to TRBJ1-6; tentative D call: TRBD1 (6 bases). The CDR3 has 13 residues. With 6 bases removed from V and 9 bases from J, the gap between germline ends came to 12 bases. Germline V CDR1 and CDR2: MNHEY, SVGEGT. CDR3 sequence reads: CASSYRAGSPLHF. Written as DNA, the CDR3 is TGTGCCAGCAGCTACAGGGCTGGTTCACCCCTCCACTTT.

In this sample, this clonotype turned up many times. V is TRBV29-1 and J is TRBJ1-1, with D perhaps TRBD1 (5 bases). Germline assignment: CDR1 SQVTM and CDR2 ANQGSEA. The V end was cut by 7 bases, the J end by 4 bases, with 16 bases between. This CDR3 has 13 amino acids. The CDR3 DNA reads as TGCAGCGGAACGTTGGGACTTCTCACTGAAGCTTTCTTT. This gives the protein CSGTLGLLTEAFF.

This rearrangement joins TRBV20-1 to TRBJ1-5, with TRBD1 as a possible D gene (5 bases). There are 14 residues in the CDR3. Germline CDR1 and CDR2: DFQATT and SNEGSKA (reference sequence). V shed 3 bases and J shed 7 bases, with 16 bases lying between them. The CDR3 nucleotides are TGCAGTGCTAGTTTCGGCAGGGAGGAACAGCCCCAGCATTTT. It is translated as CSASFGREEQPQHF.

This chain joins TRBV11-1 and TRBJ1-1; TRBD1 matches 9 bases. The germline V gene encodes CDR1 SGHAT and CDR2 FQDESV (reference sequence). This CDR3 region has 15 residues. V dropped 5 bases and J dropped 4; count of bases not matched to a gene: 8. The CDR3, as DNA: TGTGCCAGCAGCCCGTACAGGGGGCGCGGCACTGAAGCTTTCTTT. It translates to CASSPYRGRGTEAFF.

This clonotype has just a few counts. The chain recombines TRBV4-1 with TRBJ1-4, with no clear D. V lost 4 bases, J lost 3 bases, and 24 bases lay in between. Germline V gene sequence: CDR1 MGHRA, CDR2 YSYEKL. This CDR3 is built from 19 residues. CDR3 region: CASSRSGSGFIRSNEKLFF. CDR3 in DNA: TGCGCCAGCAGCCGGAGCGGTTCGGGGTTTATAAGGTCTAATGAAAAACTGTTTTTT.

This clonotype occurred many times. The J gene is TRBJ1-1, the V gene TRBV20-1; D uncertain. The germline V and J ends were trimmed by 7 bases and 3 bases, with 9 bases remaining between them. CDR1 is DFQATT, CDR2 SNEGSKA, per germline (reference sequence). The CDR3 runs 11 residues. The CDR3 sequence is CSVLRDTEAFF. Here the CDR3 DNA reads TGCAGTGTCTTAAGAGACACTGAAGCTTTCTTT.